This TCR beta chain was observed in a study of T cells in Graves' hyperthyroidism and ophthalmopathy. TCR beta CDR3 sequences were amplified from RNA transcripts. First-round RT-PCR with HTBI primers amplified the TCR CDR3 region. TCRdb used MiXCR to reprocess the multiplex PCR reads, holding one entry per CDR3 protein. The sample lists a few hundred thousand distinct CDR3 sequences, 15% to 19% occurring once. Patients aged 18 to 65 had newly diagnosed hyperthyroidism of under 2 months' duration. This clonotype was seen many times. Its specificity is not known. The V gene lost 2 bases and the J gene lost 3 bases, with 4 bases spanning the gap. CDR3 length equals 12 residues. Per the germline V gene, CDR1 is SEHNR and CDR2 is FQNEAQ (reference sequence). Study outcomes and limitations: The model forecast ophthalmopathy, anticipating it by a median about 6.5 months before onset. Blood also held most thyroid clonotypes expanded beyond 0.001. Ophthalmopathy cases were set apart from stable hyperthyroidism by a 13 V-J model.

The clonotype originates from a woman in her twenties or thirties with Graves' hyperthyroidism. J is TRBJ2-5 and V is TRBV7-9; unclear D gene. Sequenced material: blood. CDR3 protein: CASSLLEETQYF. CDR3 coding DNA: TGTGCCAGCAGCTTACTAGAAGAGACCCAGTACTTC.